The 13 T cell receptor beta chains given below trace back to one sample, sequenced in a study of T cell repertoires in cytomegalovirus infection. MiXCR, run by TCRdb on the reads, gives a single entry per CDR3 protein. The data contain about 400,000 distinct CDR3 sequences, around 18% of them seen just once; the ten biggest clones take up under 9%. The specimen was PBMCs. The receptors stem from a human donor in good health (CMV status not recorded). Some clones in this sample may be carry-over from other donors' samples.

This clonotype occurred a few times. The genes are TRBV6-8 and TRBJ1-2; no firm D call. V shed 5 bases and J shed 6 bases, with 13 bases lying between them. The CDR3 consists of 13 residues. The germline V gene has CDR1 MNHGY and CDR2 SAAAGT. The CDR3 protein is CASSQDTIHGYTF. The CDR3 DNA is TGTGCCAGCAGTCAAGACACAATCCATGGCTACACCTTC.

Ten or more counts support this clonotype. This chain connects TRBV12-3 or TRBV12-4 to TRBJ1-5, with D uncertain. Trimming pared 7 bases from V and 2 bases from J, leaving 12 bases between. The CDR3 totals 14 residues. CDR3 region: CASTLDMGNQPQHF. The CDR3 DNA follows: TGTGCCAGCACCCTCGACATGGGCAATCAGCCCCAGCATTTT.

The chain uses TRBV5-6 and TRBJ1-1; D unresolved. The V end lost 0 bases, the J end lost 0 bases, and 6 bases lay between the germline ends. CDR3 length: 14 amino acids. CDR1 and CDR2 (germline): SGHDT, YYEEEE. The CDR3 sequence: CASSLGDLNTEAFF. In DNA, the CDR3 is TGTGCCAGCAGCTTGGGAGATCTGAACACTGAAGCTTTCTTT.

This clonotype came up a few times. The chain couples TRBV12-3 or TRBV12-4 to TRBJ2-4; the match to TRBD1 covers 7 bases. CDR3 length equals 16 residues. Trimming took 3 bases from V and 0 from J; bases not matched to a gene: 5. CDR3: CASSFAGTVAKNIQYF. The CDR3 bases are TGTGCCAGCAGTTTTGCCGGGACAGTAGCCAAAAACATTCAGTACTTC.

This chain connects TRBV10-3 to TRBJ2-3; perhaps D is TRBD1 or TRBD2 (6 bases each). Trimming pared 2 bases from V and 6 bases from J, leaving 24 bases between. Germline CDR1 and CDR2: ENHRY and SYGVKD. The CDR3 totals 18 residues. Written as DNA, the CDR3 is TGTGCCATCAGTGAGCCGTCCCGGGACATCCTCGGAGGGGATACGCAGTATTTT. It encodes CAISEPSRDILGGDTQYF.

V and J are TRBV6-2 or TRBV6-3 and TRBJ1-4; D gene uncertain. Trimming cost V 0 bases and J 0 bases, with 5 bases left between them. The CDR3 runs 15 residues. Germline CDR1 MNHEY, CDR2 SVGEGT. CDR3 DNA: TGTGCCAGCAGTTACTCACGGGCAACTAATGAAAAACTGTTTTTT. It codes for CASSYSRATNEKLFF.

This clonotype was counted between two and nine times. The chain links TRBV20-1 to TRBJ1-1; possibly TRBD1 for D (5 bases). CDR3 size: 14 residues. Trimming removed 0 bases at V and 5 bases at J, with 13 bases between. From germline, CDR1 is DFQATT and CDR2 SNEGSKA (reference sequence). The CDR3, as DNA: TGCAGTGCTAGAGATGAGGCAGGGTGGACTGAAGCTTTCTTT. Its translation is CSARDEAGWTEAFF.

This chain connects TRBV19 to TRBJ1-2; no clear D. The CDR3 length is 12 residues. Looked up from germline, CDR1 is LNHDA and CDR2 is SQIVND (reference sequence). V was shortened by 5 bases and J by 2 bases, with 6 bases between the two germline ends. CDR3 DNA: TGTGCCAGTAGTCGCTTGAACTATGGCTACACCTTC. Its translation: CASSRLNYGYTF.

This clonotype was observed a few times. The chain uses TRBV6-2 or TRBV6-3 and TRBJ2-1; possibly TRBD2 for D (6 bases). The germline V gene encodes CDR1 MNHEY and CDR2 SVGEGT. V was shortened by 6 bases and J by 10 bases, with 13 bases between the two germline ends. The CDR3 consists of 12 residues. The CDR3 DNA reads as TGTGCCAGCAGACTGGACTACCTCGAGCAGTTCTTC. This sequence encodes CASRLDYLEQFF.

J is TRBJ2-5 and V is TRBV11-2, with D maybe TRBD2 (5 bases). The germline V gene encodes CDR1 SGHAT and CDR2 FQNNGV. The CDR3 has 13 residues. The germline V and J ends were trimmed by 6 bases and 3 bases, with 11 bases remaining between them. This chain's CDR3 is CASSVRAEETQYF. As DNA, the CDR3 is TGTGCCAGCAGTGTGAGGGCGGAAGAGACCCAGTACTTC.

This clonotype was counted once. This may be a read error: a much more frequent sequence differs by one nucleotide. The chain carries TRBV7-2 and TRBJ2-7; possibly TRBD2 for D (5 bases). The germline V and J ends were trimmed by 5 bases and 6 bases, with 17 bases remaining between them. CDR3 size: 14 residues. Germline assignment: CDR1 SGHTA and CDR2 FQGNSA. The CDR3 DNA follows: TGTGCCAGCAGCCGTGTGGGAGTGTGGGCCGAGCAGTACTTC. It encodes CASSRVGVWAEQYF.

This sequence joins TRBV7-4 and TRBJ2-7; possible D gene TRBD1, 6 bases. Germline loops: CDR1 SGHVT, CDR2 SQSDAQ. Trimming removed 6 bases at V and 2 bases at J, with 14 bases between. The CDR3 loop spans 14 amino acids. DNA of the CDR3: TGTGCCAGCAGTAGTCGGGGACAAACCTACGAGCAGTACTTC. Translated, it gives CASSSRGQTYEQYF.

This clonotype was counted at least ten times. This CDR3 is CASSAPSGSEQFF. CDR3 DNA: TGTGCCAGCAGCGCCCCGTCTGGCTCGGAGCAGTTCTTC. V usage is TRBV7-2 and J usage is TRBJ2-1; D is unclear. CDR1 SGHTA and CDR2 FQGNSA come from the germline V gene. This CDR3 has 13 residues. Trimming left V 5 bases short and J 10 bases short, with 15 bases between.